Listed below are T cell receptor beta chains from one sample, sequenced in a study of early T cells in non-severe SARS-CoV-2 infection. A single record per CDR3 protein comes from TCRdb applying MiXCR to the 5' RACE reads. The sample yields around 47,000 distinct CDR3 sequences, around 9.9% seen once. The sample consisted of whole blood. The receptors were gathered from an adult who was a healthcare worker with PCR-confirmed SARS-CoV-2 infection or an uninfected control (not recorded which). The CDR3 runs from the conserved cysteine through the conserved F or W. The D gene is left open where the match is weak. Not every row has a clone size; where given, it reads once, few, many or a size class.

TRBJ2-5 | few | TRBV25-1 | NA | TGTGCCAGCAGTGAAAGCCCCCTGGAGACCCAGTACTTC | CASSESPLETQYF
TRBJ2-1 | many | TRBV11-2 | TRBD1 | TGTGCCAGCAGCCTGGGACAGGTTCACTACAATGAGCAGTTCTTC | CASSLGQVHYNEQFF
TRBJ2-3 | NA | TRBV6-6 | NA | TGTGCCAGCAGCTTCGGACTGCTCACAGATACGCAGTATTTT | CASSFGLLTDTQYF
TRBJ2-1 | many | TRBV7-3 | NA | TGTGCCAGCAGCTTTAAAGGGAGTAAGGAGCAGTTCTTC | CASSFKGSKEQFF
TRBJ2-2 | NA | TRBV9 | NA | TGTGCCAGCAGCGCCTTGATAAGTAGCACCGGGGAGCTGTTTTTT | CASSALISSTGELFF
TRBJ2-1 | few | TRBV28 | TRBD2 | TGTGCCAGCAGTTCATCCGGGACTAGCAATGAGCAGTTCTTC | CASSSSGTSNEQFF
TRBJ2-3 | many | TRBV5-4 | NA | TGTGCCAGCAGGCTGGCCGCAACAGATACGCAGTATTTT | CASRLAATDTQYF
TRBJ2-3 | many | TRBV7-2 | TRBD1 | TGTGCCAGCAGCCCCGGGGACAGGGGGCTCGCAGATACGCAGTATTTT | CASSPGDRGLADTQYF
TRBJ1-4 | NA | TRBV18 | NA | TGTGCCAGTTCGTGGGCCGCAACTAATGAAAAACTGTTTTTT | CASSWAATNEKLFF
TRBJ2-3 | many | TRBV5-1 | NA | TGCGCCAGCAGCTTACGAGTGCCAGATACGCAGTATTTT | CASSLRVPDTQYF
TRBJ2-5 | once | TRBV6-2/TRBV6-3 | NA | TGTGCCAGCAGTTTTTCGCCGGGACCCCTGACGGCCCAGTACTTC | CASSFSPGPLTAQYF
TRBJ1-2 | many | TRBV7-3 | NA | TGTGCCAGCAGCAAAAATCCGGGCTATGGCTACACCTTC | CASSKNPGYGYTF
TRBJ1-3 | NA | TRBV3-1 | NA | TGTGCCAGCAGCCAAGATCAGGTTTTCGGAAACACCATATATTTT | CASSQDQVFGNTIYF
TRBJ2-5 | few | TRBV5-1 | NA | TGCGCCAGCAGCTTGGACGGGTTTGAGACCCAGTACTTC | CASSLDGFETQYF
TRBJ1-1 | many | TRBV6-2/TRBV6-3 | NA | TGTGCCAGCATCGGGGTTATGGTAAGCACTGAAGCTTTCTTT | CASIGVMVSTEAFF
TRBJ2-5 | many | TRBV7-6 | NA | TGTGCCAGCAGCAGGTGGACGGGGGAGACCCAGTACTTC | CASSRWTGETQYF
TRBJ2-7 | NA | TRBV4-1 | NA | TGCGCCAGCAGCTCAGAGGTATGGAACGAGCAGTACTTC | CASSSEVWNEQYF
TRBJ1-5 | NA | TRBV10-3 | NA | TGTGCCATCAGTGAGACGGGTGGGGGGTATCAGCCCCAGCATTTT | CAISETGGGYQPQHF
TRBJ1-6 | NA | TRBV12-3/TRBV12-4 | TRBD1 | TGTGCCAGCACCGAACAGGGGGATTCACCCCTCCACTTT | CASTEQGDSPLHF
TRBJ1-5 | NA | TRBV27 | NA | TGTGCCAGCAGTCCCTACTTGAGCGGCACCATCGAGCCCCAGCATTTT | CASSPYLSGTIEPQHF
TRBJ2-3 | NA | TRBV12-3/TRBV12-4 | NA | TGTGCCAGCAGTCCCCTCTTAGATACGCAGTATTTT | CASSPLLDTQYF
TRBJ2-5 | NA | TRBV29-1 | TRBD2 | TGCAGCGTTGGCGGGGGGGCCGGTGAGACCCAGTACTTC | CSVGGGAGETQYF
TRBJ2-3 | medium-sized | TRBV3-1 | NA | TGTGCCAGCAGTGGGGGGACTACAGATACGCAGTATTTT | CASSGGTTDTQYF
TRBJ1-5 | NA | TRBV27 | NA | TGTGCCAGCAGTTTCGGAGGGAGGCAGCCCCAGCATTTT | CASSFGGRQPQHF
TRBJ2-7 | many | TRBV7-8 | TRBD1 | TGTGCCAGCAGACGAACAGGGGGCGCTTACTACGAGCAGTACTTC | CASRRTGGAYYEQYF
TRBJ1-5 | few | TRBV6-5 | NA | TGTGCCAGCAGTTCTACACCGGGTTCCGCTTATAGCAATCAGCCCCAGCATTTT | CASSSTPGSAYSNQPQHF
TRBJ1-5 | many | TRBV6-4 | TRBD1 | TGTGCCAGCAGTGACTCGACCAGACAGGGATCTAATCAGCCCCAGCATTTT | CASSDSTRQGSNQPQHF
TRBJ1-4 | NA | TRBV4-2 | TRBD1 | TGTGCCAGCAGCCAAGATTTGCGGACAGGCGTTGAAAAACTGTTTTTT | CASSQDLRTGVEKLFF
TRBJ2-1 | NA | TRBV12-3/TRBV12-4 | TRBD2 | TGTGCCAGCAGTCCCACTAGCGGGGTATACAATGAGCAGTTCTTC | CASSPTSGVYNEQFF
TRBJ2-5 | NA | TRBV7-2 | TRBD1 | TGTGCCAGCAGCCCAACCGGACAGGGCGAGACCCAGTACTTC | CASSPTGQGETQYF
TRBJ2-7 | NA | TRBV7-9 | NA | TGTGCCAGCAGTTATCCGCGGAACTACGAGCAGTACTTC | CASSYPRNYEQYF
TRBJ2-5 | few | TRBV19 | TRBD1 | TGTGCCAGTAGTCCAGGGACAGGGGAGTACTTC | CASSPGTGEYF
TRBJ1-3 | many | TRBV15 | NA | TGTGCCACCAGCAGGGGAACAGGTTTCTCTGGAAACACCATATATTTT | CATSRGTGFSGNTIYF
TRBJ2-5 | many | TRBV9 | NA | TGTGCCAGCAGCGTAGACAGGGAGGGGACCCAGTACTTC | CASSVDREGTQYF
TRBJ1-1 | many | TRBV7-9 | NA | TGTGCCAGCAGTAGCACCACAGCACAGTACACTGAAGCTTTCTTT | CASSSTTAQYTEAFF
TRBJ2-5 | many | TRBV24-1 | NA | TGTGCCACCGGAACAGGGTCCCAAGAGACCCAGTACTTC | CATGTGSQETQYF